Shown below are 15 T cell receptor beta chains from a single sample sequenced in a study of CD8+CD57+ T cells in acquired aplastic anemia. Researchers used genomic DNA as the template to profile TCR beta VDJ and CDR3. TCRdb processed the reads anew with MiXCR; each CDR3 protein has one entry. The sample consists of just over 400,000 distinct CDR3 sequences, roughly 68% of them appearing once. The material sequenced was sorted CD4+, CD8+, or CD8+CD57+ T cells (not recorded which) from PBMCs. These receptors were taken from a human donor in good health, serving as a control.

As for this clonotype: Mismatch with germline at one junction end may stem from a read error. The chain couples TRBV9 to TRBJ1-5; D unclear. CDR3 length equals 13 residues. CDR1 and CDR2 (germline): SGDLS, YYNGEE. The CDR3 spells CASSVAPSTDTQF. CDR3 nucleotide sequence: TGTGCCAGCAGCGTAGCGCCCAGCACAGATACGCAGTTT.

With respect to this clonotype: This CDR3 fails to terminate in the conserved phenylalanine or tryptophan, so it likely reflects a read error. The J gene is TRBJ1-1, the V gene TRBV7-9; the D gene is possibly TRBD1 (5 bases). Germline V gene lookup returns CDR1 SEHNR and CDR2 FQNEAQ (reference sequence). Trimming shortened V by 2 bases and J by 11 bases, and 15 bases separated the two germline ends. The CDR3 is 13 amino acids. CDR3 amino acids: CASSLTEDTNAFN. The CDR3 nucleotides are TGTGCCAGCAGCTTAACCGAGGACACTAACGCTTTCAAT.

With respect to this clonotype: One junction end disagrees with the germline gene, perhaps due to a read error. This sequence joins TRBV5-1 and TRBJ2-7; D possibly matches TRBD1 or TRBD2 (5 bases each). The CDR3 extends over 14 amino acids. Germline loops: CDR1 SGHRS, CDR2 YFSETQ. The DNA for the CDR3 is TGTGCCAGCAGCTTGGAACAGGCTGGGACCGAGCAGTACTTC. Translated: CASSLEQAGTEQYF.

This clonotype showed up many times. The chain combines TRBV7-9 with TRBJ1-2; no clear D gene. Germline V lookup: CDR1 SEHNR, CDR2 FQNEAQ (reference sequence). V shed 1 base and J shed 7 bases, with 10 bases lying between them. This CDR3 contains 13 residues. CDR3 loop: CASSLEGPFGYTF. The DNA of the CDR3 is TGTGCCAGCAGCTTAGAAGGACCCTTTGGCTACACCTTC.

The chain links TRBV24-1 to TRBJ1-1; D call uncertain. The CDR3 length is 14 residues. Germline values: CDR1 KGHDR, CDR2 SFDVKD. Trimming took 2 bases from V and 9 from J, leaving 15 bases between them. The CDR3 loop is CATSDSQFGTQAFF. CDR3 nucleotides: TGTGCCACCAGTGATTCCCAATTTGGTACCCAAGCTTTCTTT.

The V gene is TRBV7-2, the J gene TRBJ2-5, with TRBD2 as a possible D gene (7 bases). V lost 1 base, J lost 5 bases, and 14 bases lay in between. The CDR3 consists of 15 residues. Germline-derived CDR1 and CDR2 are SGHTA and FQGNSA. The CDR3: CASSLGGGGRETQYF. The CDR3 bases are TGTGCCAGCAGCTTAGGGGGGGGGGGCCGCGAGACCCAGTACTTC.

The chain uses TRBV7-9 and TRBJ2-1; D perhaps matches TRBD2 (5 bases). The CDR3 is 15 amino acids. The germline CDR1 and CDR2 sequences are SEHNR and FQNEAQ (reference sequence). V was clipped by 7 bases and J by 13 bases, with 26 bases between them. For the CDR3, the DNA is TGTGCCAGCACGCGGAGGAGACCCAGTACGGCGGGCCAGTTCTTC. Amino acids: CASTRRRPSTAGQFF.

This clonotype has a handful of counts. The chain uses TRBV24-1 and TRBJ2-1; the match to TRBD2 covers 7 bases. V dropped 12 bases and J dropped 1; count of bases not matched to a gene: 8. This CDR3 has 14 amino acids. Germline CDR1 is KGHDR and CDR2 is SFDVKD. The CDR3 loop is CASLRRGSYNEQFF. The CDR3 bases are TGTGCCTCCCTAAGGCGGGGGTCCTACAATGAGCAGTTCTTC.

Comment on this clonotype: In this CDR3 the conserved last residue, phenylalanine or tryptophan, is missing, so a read error is likely. It is unclear where the CDR3 begins or ends on the DNA, so no DNA is shown, and the CDR3 is as TCRdb lists it. Here the CDR3 reads CASSFLSTTEALI. This chain connects TRBV9 to TRBJ1-1. CDR1 SGDLS and CDR2 YYNGEE come from the germline V gene. The CDR3 spans 13 amino acids, including both terminal residues.

In regard to this clonotype: An end of the junction does not agree with germline; a read error may underlie this. V gene TRBV7-2 combines with J gene TRBJ1-2; D ambiguous. This CDR3 has 14 amino acids. In germline, CDR1 is SGHTA, CDR2 FQGNSA. CDR3 in DNA: TGTGCCAGCAGCTTCGGAGGCCAGGAGAGGCGGTATTTTTTC. Amino acids: CASSFGGQERRYFF.

This clonotype was observed many times. The V gene is TRBV7-2, the J gene TRBJ1-3; no clear D. Trimming pared 3 bases from V and 2 bases from J, leaving 5 bases between. Germline lookup yields CDR1 SGHTA and CDR2 FQGNSA. The CDR3 loop spans 13 amino acids. The CDR3 reads CASSFKAGNTIYF. The CDR3 DNA is TGTGCCAGCAGCTTTAAAGCTGGAAACACCATATATTTT.

This clonotype was observed at least ten times. This chain links TRBV4-1 with TRBJ1-2; 9 positions match TRBD1. The V segment lost 4 bases and the J segment 5 bases; nucleotides outside the gene matches: 11. Germline V gene sequence: CDR1 MGHRA, CDR2 YSYEKL. The CDR3 spans 16 residues. The CDR3 loop is CASSRTGTGIGYGYTF. CDR3 nucleotides: TGCGCCAGCAGCCGGACAGGGACAGGGATAGGGTATGGCTACACCTTC.

This clonotype has more than one count but fewer than ten. This chain connects TRBV12-3 or TRBV12-4 to TRBJ2-1; the match to TRBD2 covers 15 bases. With 8 bases clipped from V and 8 bases from J, the junction kept 10 bases outside the gene matches. The CDR3 is 16 amino acids. CDR3 coding DNA: TGTGCCAGCGGTTCCAGGACTAGCGGGGGGGTCGATGAGCAGTTCTTC. Translation: CASGSRTSGGVDEQFF.

For this clonotype: One end of the junction fails to match germline, which may point to a read error. The CDR3 DNA sequence: TGTGCCACCAGTGCCACGAGCGGTGGGATCCAAGAGACCCAGTACTTC. Amino acid sequence: CATSATSGGIQETQYF. The V call is TRBV25-1, the J call TRBJ2-5; the D gene is possibly TRBD2 (5 bases). Germline lookup yields CDR1 MGHDK and CDR2 SYGVNS. The CDR3 totals 16 residues.

The V call is TRBV24-1, the J call TRBJ2-1; D call uncertain. This CDR3 spans 15 amino acids. Deletions cut 7 bases from V and 11 bases from J, with 23 bases between. Germline lookup yields CDR1 KGHDR and CDR2 SFDVKD. CDR3 bases: TGTGCCACCAGCCGACCCCGGGTCGGAGCTGATAAGCAGTTCTTC. The encoded protein is CATSRPRVGADKQFF.